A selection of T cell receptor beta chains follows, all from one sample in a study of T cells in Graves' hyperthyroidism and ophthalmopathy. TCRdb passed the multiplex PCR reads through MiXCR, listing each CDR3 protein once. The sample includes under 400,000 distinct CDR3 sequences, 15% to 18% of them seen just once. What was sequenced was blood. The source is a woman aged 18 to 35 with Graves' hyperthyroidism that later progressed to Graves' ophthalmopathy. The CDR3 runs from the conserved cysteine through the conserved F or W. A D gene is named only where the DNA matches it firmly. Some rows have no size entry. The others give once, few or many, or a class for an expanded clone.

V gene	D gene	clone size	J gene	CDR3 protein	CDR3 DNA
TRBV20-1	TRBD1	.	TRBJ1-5	CSAPPQGVGGNQPQHF	TGCAGTGCTCCCCCACAGGGGGTGGGGGGCAATCAGCCCCAGCATTTT
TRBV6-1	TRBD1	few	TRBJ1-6	CASSPRDRYNSPLHF	TGTGCCAGCAGCCCCCGGGACAGATATAATTCACCCCTCCACTTT
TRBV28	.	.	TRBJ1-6	CASSLTLGSSPLHF	TGTGCCAGCAGTTTGACGCTGGGTAGTTCACCCCTCCACTTT
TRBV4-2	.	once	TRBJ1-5	CASSQESGGGKPQHF	TGTGCCAGCAGCCAAGAGTCTGGGGGGGGCAAGCCCCAGCATTTT
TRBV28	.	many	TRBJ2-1	CASSYPIMGGSYNEQFF	TGTGCCAGCAGTTACCCCATAATGGGGGGCTCCTACAATGAGCAGTTCTTC
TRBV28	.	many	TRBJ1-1	CASSNWARGTNTEAFF	TGTGCCAGCAGCAACTGGGCCAGAGGGACGAACACTGAAGCTTTCTTT
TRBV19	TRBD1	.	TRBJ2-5	CASSIGIGTGQETQYF	TGTGCCAGTAGTATCGGGATTGGGACAGGGCAAGAGACCCAGTACTTC
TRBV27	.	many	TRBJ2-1	CASSWDTGNEQFF	TGTGCCAGCAGTTGGGACACTGGCAATGAGCAGTTCTTC
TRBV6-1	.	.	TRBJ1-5	CASRDGPASNQPQHF	TGTGCCAGCAGAGACGGTCCAGCTAGCAATCAGCCCCAGCATTTT
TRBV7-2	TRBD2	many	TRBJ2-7	CASSSVREGRDEQYF	TGTGCCAGCAGCTCGGTGCGGGAGGGCCGAGACGAGCAGTACTTC
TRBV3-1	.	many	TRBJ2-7	CASSPGLPGEYEQYF	TGTGCCAGCAGCCCCGGACTACCAGGGGAATACGAGCAGTACTTC
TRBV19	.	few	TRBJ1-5	CASSIGPTEDQPQHF	TGTGCCAGTAGTATAGGACCGACGGAGGATCAGCCCCAGCATTTT
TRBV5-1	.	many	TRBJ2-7	CASSFRTSVREQYF	TGCGCCAGCAGCTTTCGAACGAGCGTGAGGGAGCAGTACTTC
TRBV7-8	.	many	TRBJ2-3	CASSSIRPWARTDTQYF	TGTGCCAGCAGCTCAATTCGACCGTGGGCTAGGACAGATACGCAGTATTTT
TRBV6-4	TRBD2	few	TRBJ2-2	CASSDSSGGSTGELFF	TGTGCCAGCAGTGACTCCTCGGGAGGGAGCACCGGGGAGCTGTTTTTT
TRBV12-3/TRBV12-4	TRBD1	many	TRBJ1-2	CASSPTHRGDYGYTF	TGTGCCAGCAGCCCAACCCACAGGGGGGACTATGGCTACACCTTC
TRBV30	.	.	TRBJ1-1	CAWSRRLEAFF	TGTGCCTGGAGTCGACGGTTAGAAGCTTTCTTT
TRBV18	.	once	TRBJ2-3	CASSSNVAPTQCF	TGTGCCAGCTCATCCAATGTAGCACCTACGCAGTGTTTT
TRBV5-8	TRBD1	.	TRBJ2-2	CASDRGAGELFF	TGTGCCAGCGACAGGGGGGCCGGGGAGCTGTTTTTT
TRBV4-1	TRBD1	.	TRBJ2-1	CASSQVGQGGNNEQFF	TGCGCCAGCAGCCAGGTTGGACAGGGGGGAAACAATGAGCAGTTCTTC
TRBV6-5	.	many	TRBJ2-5	CASSYGGETQYF	TGTGCCAGCAGTTACGGCGGAGAGACCCAGTACTTC
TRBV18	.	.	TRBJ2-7	CASSPSGTPNYEPYF	TGTGCCAGCTCACCATCCGGGACACCTAACTACGAGCCGTACTTC
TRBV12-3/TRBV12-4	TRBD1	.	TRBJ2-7	CASSVRDRGYEQYF	TGTGCCAGCAGTGTTCGGGACAGGGGCTACGAGCAGTACTTC
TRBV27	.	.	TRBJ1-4	CASSRVVGEKLFF	TGTGCCAGCAGCAGGGTGGTTGGCGAAAAACTGTTTTTT
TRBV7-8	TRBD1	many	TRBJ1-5	CASSPGGTGIFVYQPQHF	TGTGCCAGCAGCCCGGGCGGGACAGGGATCTTTGTTTATCAGCCCCAGCATTTT
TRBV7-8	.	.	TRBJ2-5	CASTIWGFRETQYF	TGTGCCAGCACCATTTGGGGGTTCCGGGAGACCCAGTACTTC
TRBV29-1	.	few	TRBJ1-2	CSVVTGYGYTF	TGCAGCGTTGTCACTGGCTATGGCTACACCTTC
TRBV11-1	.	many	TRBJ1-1	CASSLVYRPNTEAFF	TGTGCCAGCAGCTTAGTATACAGACCGAACACTGAAGCTTTCTTT
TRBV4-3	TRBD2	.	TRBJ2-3	CASSWTSGRGPDTQYF	TGCGCCAGCTCATGGACTAGCGGGAGGGGCCCAGATACGCAGTATTTT
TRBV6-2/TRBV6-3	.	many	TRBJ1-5	CASSYDQSVPQHF	TGTGCCAGCAGTTACGACCAGAGCGTGCCCCAGCATTTT
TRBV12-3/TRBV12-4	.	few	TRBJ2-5	CASSLAGIGQETQYF	TGTGCCAGCAGTTTAGCCGGGATAGGCCAAGAGACCCAGTACTTC
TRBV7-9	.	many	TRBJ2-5	CASSLGRESVGMSYF	TGTGCCAGCAGCTTGGGTCGGGAGTCGGTGGGGATGTCGTACTTC
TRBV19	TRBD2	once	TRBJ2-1	CASSIPSGSNNEQFF	TGTGCCAGTAGTATCCCCAGCGGGAGTAACAATGAGCAGTTCTTC
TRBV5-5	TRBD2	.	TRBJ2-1	CASSPRGLAGASGNEQFF	TGTGCCAGCAGCCCCCGGGGACTAGCGGGAGCTTCAGGCAATGAGCAGTTCTTC
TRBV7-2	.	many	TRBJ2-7	CASSLPSYEQYF	TGTGCCAGCAGCTTACCCTCCTACGAGCAGTACTTC
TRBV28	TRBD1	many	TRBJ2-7	CASQGDRGAYEQYF	TGTGCCAGTCAGGGGGACAGGGGAGCCTACGAGCAGTACTTC
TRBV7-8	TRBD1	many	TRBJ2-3	CASGQGRGPTDTQYF	TGTGCCAGCGGACAGGGAAGGGGGCCCACAGATACGCAGTATTTT
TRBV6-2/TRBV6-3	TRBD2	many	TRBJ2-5	CASSYSILAVERTQYF	TGTGCCAGCAGTTACTCCATACTAGCGGTGGAACGGACCCAGTACTTC
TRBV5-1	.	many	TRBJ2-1	CASSLWSRSYNEQFF	TGCGCCAGCAGCTTGTGGTCCCGATCCTACAATGAGCAGTTCTTC
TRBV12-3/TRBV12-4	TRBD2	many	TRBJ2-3	CASSLRLAATDTQYF	TGTGCCAGCAGTTTGAGGCTAGCGGCCACAGATACGCAGTATTTT
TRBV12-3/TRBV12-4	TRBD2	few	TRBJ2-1	CASSPSGRAGNEQFF	TGTGCCAGCAGTCCTAGCGGGAGGGCCGGGAATGAGCAGTTCTTC
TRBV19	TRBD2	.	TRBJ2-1	CASSHFWTSGRDNEQFF	TGTGCCAGTAGTCACTTCTGGACTAGCGGGAGGGACAATGAGCAGTTCTTC
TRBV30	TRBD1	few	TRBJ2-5	CAWTDRGQVGETQYF	TGTGCCTGGACGGACAGGGGGCAGGTCGGAGAGACCCAGTACTTC
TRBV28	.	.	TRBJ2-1	CASSLQGGRNEQFF	TGTGCCAGCAGTTTACAAGGGGGAAGGAATGAGCAGTTCTTC
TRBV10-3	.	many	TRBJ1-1	CAISIEMNTEAFF	TGTGCCATCAGTATCGAGATGAACACTGAAGCTTTCTTT
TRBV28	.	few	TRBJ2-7	CASTIGLEQYF	TGTGCCAGCACTATAGGGCTCGAGCAGTACTTC
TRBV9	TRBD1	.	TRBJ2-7	CASSPRQGSPSYEQYF	TGTGCCAGCAGCCCCCGACAGGGGAGCCCCTCCTACGAGCAGTACTTC
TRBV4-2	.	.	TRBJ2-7	CASSSQGDWITYEQYF	TGTGCCAGCAGCTCCCAGGGGGACTGGATAACCTACGAGCAGTACTTC
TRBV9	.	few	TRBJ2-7	CASSGRFSGVLVGGPTYEQYF	TGTGCCAGCAGCGGCCGTTTTTCGGGAGTGCTGGTGGGGGGGCCAACCTACGAGCAGTACTTC
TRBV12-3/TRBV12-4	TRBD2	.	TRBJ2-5	CASRGGVGETQYF	TGTGCCAGCAGGGGGGGGGTTGGAGAGACCCAGTACTTC
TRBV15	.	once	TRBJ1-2	CATSRGGGYGYTF	TGTGCCACCAGCAGAGGAGGAGGCTACGGCTACACCTTC
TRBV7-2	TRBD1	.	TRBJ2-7	CASSLGQGMGEQYF	TGTGCCAGCAGCTTAGGACAGGGAATGGGCGAGCAGTACTTC
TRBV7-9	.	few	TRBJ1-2	CASSLAKTGSNYGYTF	TGTGCCAGCAGCTTAGCGAAGACAGGAAGCAACTATGGCTACACCTTC
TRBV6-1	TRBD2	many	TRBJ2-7	CASSYETSGSYEQYF	TGTGCCAGCAGTTACGAGACTAGCGGATCCTACGAGCAGTACTTC
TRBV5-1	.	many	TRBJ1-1	CASSLRGEVNTEAFF	TGCGCCAGCAGCCTAAGGGGGGAGGTGAACACTGAAGCTTTCTTT
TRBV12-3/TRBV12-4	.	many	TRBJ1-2	CASSLRGTQIYGYTF	TGTGCCAGCAGTTTACGGGGGACCCAAATCTATGGCTACACCTTC
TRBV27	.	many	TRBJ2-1	CASRLGGAPYNEQFF	TGTGCCAGCAGACTTGGGGGGGCACCATACAATGAGCAGTTCTTC
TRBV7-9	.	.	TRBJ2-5	CASSLPGEETQYF	TGTGCCAGCAGCCTCCCGGGAGAAGAGACCCAGTACTTC
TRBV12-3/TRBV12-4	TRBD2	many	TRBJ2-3	CASDWGLRLAGGPDTQYF	TGTGCCAGCGATTGGGGACTCAGACTAGCGGGAGGGCCCGATACGCAGTATTTT
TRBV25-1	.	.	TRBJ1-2	CASSGVDSRYGYTF	TGTGCCAGCAGTGGAGTTGACAGTCGGTATGGCTACACCTTC